In this sample, the clone carrying this T cell receptor (beta chain) turned up a few times. Sequencing targeted expressed TCRB transcripts, as all isolated RNA had been reverse transcribed. This table comes from immunoSEQ multiplex PCR, and its TCRdb copy is limited to in-frame clones, with some not included. The profile shows over 350,000 clones, about 14% of them singletons. The CDR3 runs to 15 residues. Germline loops: CDR1 LNHDA, CDR2 SQIVND (reference sequence). The junction had 2 bases not matched to a gene; V was cut back by 7 bases and J by 0 bases. The sample is drawn from a study of beta chain features in type 1 diabetes.

The sequenced sample consisted of naive CD4+ T cells from blood. The chain joins TRBV19 to TRBJ2-6; 8 bases agree with TRBD2. The origin of this receptor is a woman aged 18-29 years in good health. This chain's CDR3 is CASKAGGSGANVLTF. The CDR3 DNA is TGTGCCAGTAAGGCGGGGGGCTCTGGGGCCAACGTCCTGACTTTC. Drawing the rest from reference TRBV19 and TRBJ2-6, the complete variable domain is DGGITQSPKYLFRKEGQNVTLSCEQNLNHDAMYWYRQDPGQGLRLIYYSQIVNDFQKGDIAEGYSVSREKKESFPLTVTSAQKNPTAFYLCASKAGGSGANVLTFGAGSRLTVL.